A single sample is the source of the 14 T cell receptor beta chains below, sequenced in a study of cytomegalovirus exposure and HLA in healthy donors. With 60 Vbeta and 13 Jbeta primers, the PCR was carried out. Measured with immunoSEQ multiplex PCR; TCRdb has only the in-frame clones, and not every one. The sample carries more than 65,000 clones, almost 80% recorded once. The sample consisted of PBMCs. The receptors stem from a female donor in good health and CMV-seronegative.

The V gene is TRBV2, the J gene TRBJ2-5; TRBD2 agrees at 9 bases. V was pared by 5 bases and J by 4 bases, with 8 bases of the junction left unmatched. The V gene's germline CDR1 is SNHLY and CDR2 FYNNEI. The CDR3 is 15 residues long. CDR3 sequence: CASSQVAGVGETQYF. The DNA of the CDR3 is TGTGCCAGCAGTCAAGTAGCGGGGGTGGGAGAGACCCAGTACTTC.

V gene TRBV30 combines with J gene TRBJ2-1; TRBD2 agrees at 8 bases. This CDR3 region has 16 residues. The ends lost 5 bases at V and 8 bases at J; junction bases unmatched: 17. The germline CDR1 and CDR2 sequences are GTSNPN and SVGIG (reference sequence). The DNA of the CDR3 is TGTGCCTGGTCTAACGGACTAGCATCCTCTGTGGATGAGCAGTTCTTC. This translates into CAWSNGLASSVDEQFF.

The chain joins TRBV6-1 to TRBJ2-7, with 7 bases identical to TRBD1. Per germline, CDR1 MNHNS and CDR2 SASEGT. This CDR3 comprises 14 residues. V shed 5 bases and J 8 bases; nucleotides not matched to a gene: 12. The CDR3 sequence is CASSSGTAHYKQYF. In DNA, the CDR3 is TGTGCCAGCAGTTCCGGGACAGCCCACTATAAGCAGTACTTC.

The chain recombines TRBV4-3 with TRBJ1-2, with a weak D call TRBD1 (5 bases). The V gene lost 1 base and the J gene lost 4 bases, with 10 bases spanning the gap. CDR1 LGHNA and CDR2 YSLEER come from the germline V gene. The CDR3 has 14 amino acids. For the CDR3, the DNA is TGCGCCAGCAGCCAAGGGGCCGGGGGCTATGGCTACACCTTC. As protein: CASSQGAGGYGYTF.

As to this clone: Sequence at one end of the junction differs from germline and may be a read error. The V call is TRBV15, the J call TRBJ1-1, with 7 bases lining up with TRBD1. CDR1 is LNHNV, CDR2 YYDKDF, per germline (reference sequence). The length of the CDR3 is 13 residues. The CDR3 loop reads CATSEGALNEASF. CDR3 bases: TGTGCCACCAGTGAGGGGGCGTTGAATGAAGCTTCCTTT.

The rearrangement joins TRBV6-1 to TRBJ2-7; D perhaps matches TRBD2 (5 bases). Trimming stripped 4 bases from V and 2 bases from J, with 21 bases between. CDR3 length equals 17 residues. Germline V gene data show CDR1 as MNHNS and CDR2 as SASEGT. CDR3: CASSAPSGLVGTYEQYF. The CDR3 bases are TGTGCCAGCAGTGCCCCCTCGGGGTTGGTCGGCACCTACGAGCAGTACTTC.

J is TRBJ1-2 and V is TRBV7-2; 7 bases are shared with TRBD1. Germline loops: CDR1 SGHTA, CDR2 FQGNSA. V shed 1 base, J shed 0 bases, and the junction held 8 bases outside the gene matches. This CDR3 contains 17 residues. In DNA, the CDR3 is TGTGCCAGCAGCTTAGGAGGTGGCAGGGGGTCTAACTATGGCTACACCTTC. It codes for CASSLGGGRGSNYGYTF.

The chain employs TRBV27 and TRBJ1-1; possibly TRBD1 for D (6 bases). The CDR3 runs to 13 residues. CDR1 and CDR2 from the germline V gene are MNHEY and SMNVEV (reference sequence). Trimming pared 3 bases from V and 11 bases from J, leaving 16 bases between. In DNA, the CDR3 is TGTGCCAGCAGTTTGGTAGGACAGAGAAAGGCTTTCTTT. Amino acid sequence: CASSLVGQRKAFF.

This clone occurred a few times. The chain uses TRBV27 and TRBJ1-5, with D maybe TRBD1 (5 bases). Germline values: CDR1 MNHEY, CDR2 SMNVEV (reference sequence). The CDR3 sequence is 16 residues long. V was clipped by 2 bases and J by 0 bases, with 11 bases between them. CDR3 sequence reads: CASSLAGPYSNQPQHF. For the CDR3, the DNA is TGTGCCAGCAGTTTAGCGGGACCCTATAGCAATCAGCCCCAGCATTTT.

The sample holds one count of this clone. This chain links TRBV15 with TRBJ2-7, with 9 bases fitting TRBD2. In germline, CDR1 is LNHNV, CDR2 YYDKDF (reference sequence). The CDR3 is made up of 15 amino acids. Trimming at V came to 0 bases and at J to 7 bases, leaving 7 bases not matched to a gene. The CDR3 is CATSRDAGGPEEQYF. The DNA of the CDR3 is TGTGCCACCAGCAGAGATGCGGGAGGGCCGGAGGAGCAGTACTTC.

The chain links TRBV30 to TRBJ1-6, with D hard to call. From germline, CDR1 is GTSNPN and CDR2 SVGIG (reference sequence). The V end was cut by 0 bases, the J end by 8 bases, with 8 bases between. The CDR3 totals 13 residues. The CDR3 nucleotides are TGTGCCTGGAGTGTAGTCAGTTATTCACCCCTCCACTTT. Protein sequence: CAWSVVSYSPLHF.

CDR3 residues: CASGGVADTQYF. The CDR3 DNA reads TGTGCTAGTGGGGGAGTGGCAGATACGCAGTATTTT. V usage is TRBV12-5 and J usage is TRBJ2-3, with D perhaps TRBD2 (5 bases). The V end was cut by 6 bases, the J end by 4 bases, with 8 bases between. Germline V lookup: CDR1 LGHNT, CDR2 FRNRAP. There are 12 residues in the CDR3.

This chain uses TRBV4-1 with TRBJ1-3; D is uncertain. This CDR3 is built from 14 residues. V was cut by 1 base and J by 0 bases, with 4 bases left in between. Per the germline V gene, CDR1 is MGHRA and CDR2 is YSYEKL. The CDR3 coding sequence is TGCGCCAGCAGCCAAGGACACTCTGGAAACACCATATATTTT. Translated: CASSQGHSGNTIYF.

This chain's CDR3 is CASSHREPNEKLFF. CDR3 sequence (DNA): TGTGCCAGCAGTCACAGGGAACCTAATGAAAAACTGTTTTTT. The rearrangement links TRBV27 to TRBJ1-4; tentative D call: TRBD1 (6 bases). Germline V gives CDR1 MNHEY, CDR2 SMNVEV (reference sequence). Trimming pared 5 bases from V and 3 bases from J, leaving 10 bases between. The CDR3 sequence is 14 residues long.